Below, one T cell receptor beta chain is given with its context. Its specific antigen is unknown. Per-base qualities were not stored, and no clone one base away is much larger. Amplification of TCR beta CDR3 regions was carried out from RNA transcripts. The TCR CDR3 was subjected to a first round of RT-PCR using the HTBI primer set and the Qiagen OneStep RT-PCR kit. Libraries were constructed in a second round of multiplex PCR, after which size selection and purification were carried out. Sequencing of the libraries was done on an Illumina HiSeq2000 using paired-end 100 bp reads. Processing in the source paper ran as follows. Raw data were processed with SOAPnuke, discarding reads with adapters, uncalled bases, mean Phred below 15, or no exact constant-primer or identifier match. COPE v1.2.5 was used to merge high-quality paired reads, and clonotypes were defined as unique nucleotide sequences. Clonotypes were aligned to IMGT TRBV, TRBD and TRBJ reference segments using MiTCR v1.1. The analysis included only V-J combinations with a frequency above 0.0001, which together covered 99% to 99.2% of the repertoires. A TCS score was defined as the ratio between F50 (clonal expansion) and ExV (chaos), using BLOSUM62-based TCRdist between CDR3 peptides within each V-J. Welch's t-statistics and random forest reduced 500 to 650 V-J features to around 14, which were used in a naive Bayes classifier (R e1071). The raw public reads went through TCRdb reprocessing: fastp at Q25, MiXCR clone calling, in-frame beta chains kept. Every entry covers one CDR3 protein and lists the most common genes and DNA from its rows. The V and J calls, along with clone size, are taken from TCRdb and not from the paper's own processing. Within this sample are some 300,000 distinct CDR3 sequences, with about 14% of them counted one time only. The top ten hold almost 8% of the sample.

The CDR3 covers 15 residues, taking in both the cysteine and the phenylalanine. The entry retains the CDR3 DNA only, 45 bases that are in frame from base 1. Trimming takes 0 bases from V and 4 bases from J, and the germline ends sit 11 bases apart. Reading the germline V gene gives CDR1 SGDLS and CDR2 YYNGEE. This entry belongs to a study of T cells in Graves' hyperthyroidism and ophthalmopathy (dated by TCRdb to 2018 to 2020). Concerning the study at large: Peripheral blood was collected at initial diagnosis, before any treatment. The paper reports TCR Vbeta CDR3 sequencing of roughly 140 peripheral blood samples: 40 to 45 ophthalmopathy, roughly 74 hyperthyroidism and approximately 17 progressor patients. In addition, the study compared T-cell repertoires in thyroid tissue and in blood from several Graves' hyperthyroidism patients. After blood sampling, hyperthyroidism patients were treated with methimazole at a starting dose of 30 mg daily, and ophthalmopathy patients were treated with high-dose intravenous methylprednisolone. Prospective prediction of ophthalmopathy was tested in an independent validation cohort consisting of under 20 hyperthyroidism patients and 17 patients who later progressed to ophthalmopathy. For training and testing, the 100 or so patients in the discovery cohort were randomly divided in a 7:3 ratio. To identify distinguishing TCR V-J signatures, a discovery cohort of 90 to 100 patients was used, comprising 40 to 45 with Graves' ophthalmopathy and approximately 57 with stable Graves' hyperthyroidism.

The hyperthyroidism patients were between 18 and 65 years old and newly diagnosed, with a disease duration of less than 2 months. The study excluded patients with uncontrolled infections, other autoimmune diseases, pregnancy or lactation. Diagnoses were based on clinical symptoms, serum thyroxine and TRAb, thyroid ultrasound and orbital computed tomography. Blood from progressor patients was collected at the time of first diagnosis with hyperthyroidism, before any ophthalmopathy symptoms had appeared. Ficoll-Paque density gradient centrifugation was used to isolate PBMCs from around 9.1 ml of fresh peripheral blood. Progressor patients were initially diagnosed with Graves' hyperthyroidism and developed ophthalmopathy during follow-up. Total RNA was extracted with Trizol reagent, and quality was checked on an Agilent 2100 Bioanalyzer. General conclusions and limits of the study: No statistical method was used to fix the sample size in advance, and group allocation was not hidden from the investigators. During validation, the model predicted progression to ophthalmopathy a median of about 6.5 months ahead of onset, with almost 71% sensitivity and about 75% specificity. Ophthalmopathy was separated from stable hyperthyroidism by a 13 V-J signature model, with over 85% sensitivity and about 81% specificity obtained in cross-validation and 80%/75% obtained in testing. Most expanded thyroid clonotypes (frequency above 0.001) were also detected in blood, a finding suggesting that blood repertoires may reflect thyroid immune responses.

The sample was blood. This sequence was found in a woman in her twenties or thirties with Graves' hyperthyroidism that later progressed to Graves' ophthalmopathy. The chain is encoded by TRBV9 joined to TRBJ2-1; no D gene call is confident. For the CDR3, the sequence is CASSVGGFVYNEQFF. DNA sequence: TGTGCCAGCAGCGTAGGGGGATTCGTATACAATGAGCAGTTCTTC.